This section outlines one TCR beta chain sequence together with its context. Germline loops: CDR1 ENHRY, CDR2 SYGVKD. This CDR3 has 13 residues. After removal of 6 bases from V and 6 bases from J, the junction contained 7 bases not matched to a gene. The data derive from a study of blood T cell repertoires in COVID-19. The overall study: Sites across the United States, Italy and Spain contributed samples from acute and convalescent COVID-19. T cells, B-cell-depleted T cells, or PBMCs provided the cDNA or gDNA that served as material.

As processed by the authors: Nucleated cell counts were estimated from reference gene primer amplification. Clones were sequenced by immunoSEQ multiplex PCR, and TCRdb holds only the in-frame ones, with some missing. That table furnishes V, J and clone size, whereas the DNA furnished D and trimming. The data show some 70,000 clones, about 82% seen once. The clonotype comes from a woman between 55 and 75 years old with acute or convalescent COVID-19. The source material was peripheral blood. The chain links TRBV10-3 to TRBJ1-2; TRBD1 matches at 7 bases. The CDR3, as DNA: TGTGCCATCAGGTTGGGACAGCAGAATGGCTACACCTTC. Its protein product is CAIRLGQQNGYTF.